The rows below give T cell receptor beta chains drawn from one sample of a study of blood T cell repertoires in COVID-19. The assay was immunoSEQ multiplex PCR, and TCRdb's table has in-frame clones only and misses some. Found here are roughly 290,000 clones, roughly 84% of them singletons; the top ten hold about 1%. Specimen: peripheral blood. The source of these receptors is a human donor with COVID-19, enrolled during active disease. The donor label of this sample is uncertain. Each CDR3 is given with its conserved first and last residue. Each record gives: D gene, clone size, V gene, J gene, CDR3 protein, CDR3 DNA. A D gene is named only where the DNA matches it firmly. Size tells how often a clone was seen (once, few, many) or the class of an expanded clone, and some rows leave it out.

d_call: -
clone_size: once
v_call: TRBV27
j_call: TRBJ2-5
cdr3_aa: CASSPPGETQYF
cdr3_nt: TGTGCCAGCAGTCCCCCGGGAGAGACCCAGTACTTC

d_call: -
clone_size: -
v_call: TRBV19
j_call: TRBJ2-3
cdr3_aa: CASSRDPGSTDTQYF
cdr3_nt: TGTGCCAGTAGTCGAGATCCAGGCAGCACAGATACGCAGTATTTT

d_call: -
clone_size: -
v_call: TRBV9
j_call: TRBJ2-7
cdr3_aa: CASSVAEGYEQYF
cdr3_nt: TGTGCCAGCAGCGTAGCCGAGGGTTACGAGCAGTACTTC

d_call: TRBD1
clone_size: -
v_call: TRBV7-9
j_call: TRBJ2-1
cdr3_aa: CASSPRTGAAGQFF
cdr3_nt: TGTGCCAGCAGCCCACGGACAGGGGCTGCGGGGCAGTTCTTC

d_call: -
clone_size: -
v_call: TRBV19
j_call: TRBJ1-5
cdr3_aa: CASSIDPGDQPQHF
cdr3_nt: TGTGCCAGTAGTATTGACCCCGGAGATCAGCCCCAGCATTTT

d_call: TRBD1
clone_size: -
v_call: TRBV30
j_call: TRBJ2-2
cdr3_aa: CAWSKFRDRDNTGELFF
cdr3_nt: TGTGCCTGGAGTAAATTTCGGGACAGGGATAACACCGGGGAGCTGTTTTTT

d_call: TRBD2
clone_size: -
v_call: TRBV10-3
j_call: TRBJ2-6
cdr3_aa: CAISRGGSSSGANVLTF
cdr3_nt: TGTGCCATCAGCCGGGGGGGATCAAGCTCTGGGGCCAACGTCCTGACTTTC

d_call: -
clone_size: -
v_call: TRBV6-5
j_call: TRBJ1-5
cdr3_aa: CATLGGNSNQPQHF
cdr3_nt: TGTGCCACCCTGGGAGGGAATAGCAATCAGCCCCAGCATTTT

d_call: -
clone_size: -
v_call: TRBV19
j_call: TRBJ1-5
cdr3_aa: CASSAGVNQPQHF
cdr3_nt: TGTGCCAGTAGTGCGGGAGTCAATCAGCCCCAGCATTTT

d_call: -
clone_size: -
v_call: TRBV9
j_call: TRBJ2-5
cdr3_aa: CASSPGAGDQETQYF
cdr3_nt: TGTGCCAGCAGCCCAGGGGCGGGGGACCAAGAGACCCAGTACTTC

d_call: TRBD2
clone_size: -
v_call: TRBV6-2/TRBV6-3
j_call: TRBJ2-3
cdr3_aa: CASSLAGGPGTQYF
cdr3_nt: TGTGCCAGCAGTTTAGCGGGAGGCCCAGGTACGCAGTATTTT